These 31 T cell receptor beta chains were sequenced from one sample in a study of T cell changes during pregnancy in multiple sclerosis. Data came from immunoSEQ multiplex PCR; TCRdb stores just in-frame clones and leaves some out. The sample carries around 42,000 clones, about 90% recorded once. This material consisted of CD4+ T cells from peripheral blood mononuclear cells, taken in the second trimester of pregnancy. The receptors shown here come from a female donor in good health, enrolled as a control in a pregnancy study.

The chain employs TRBV28 and TRBJ2-7, with TRBD2 as a possible D gene (7 bases). The CDR3 has 13 residues. Per the germline V gene, CDR1 is MDHEN and CDR2 is SYDVKM. V was shortened by 8 bases and J by 1 base, with 12 bases between the two germline ends. The CDR3 sequence is CASDAGASYEQYF. The CDR3, as DNA: TGTGCCAGCGATGCGGGGGCTTCCTACGAGCAGTACTTC.

Here the CDR3 reads CAWSVSGRPARGEKLFF. The CDR3 bases are TGTGCCTGGAGTGTCTCGGGTAGACCGGCGAGAGGAGAAAAACTGTTTTTT. V and J are TRBV30 and TRBJ1-4; D uncertain. The CDR3 length is 17 residues. V was cut by 0 bases and J by 8 bases, with 22 bases left in between. CDR1 GTSNPN and CDR2 SVGIG come from the germline V gene (reference sequence). Using reference TRBV30 and TRBJ1-4 for the parts outside the CDR3, the full variable domain is SQTIHQWPATLVQPVGSPLSLECTVEGTSNPNLYWYRQAAGRGLQLLFYSVGIGQISSEVPQNLSASRPQDRQFILSSKKLLLSDSGFYLCAWSVSGRPARGEKLFFGSGTQLSVL.

The chain carries TRBV27 and TRBJ2-7; maybe TRBD2 (5 bases). The CDR3 is 14 amino acids. Trimming removed 6 bases from V and 4 bases from J, with 16 bases in between. CDR1 is MNHEY and CDR2 is SMNVEV in the germline V gene (reference sequence). The CDR3 spells CASSRELGSYEQYF. CDR3 nucleotides: TGTGCCAGCAGCCGGGAACTCGGTTCTTACGAGCAGTACTTC.

This clone appeared a single time. J is TRBJ2-3 and V is TRBV4-1; D may be TRBD2 (8 bases). The length of the CDR3 is 19 residues. Trimming cost V 4 bases and J 4 bases, with 27 bases left between them. Germline-derived CDR1 and CDR2 are MGHRA and YSYEKL. The CDR3 DNA reads TGCGCCAGCAGCCCAGGGGGGCGCGGGGGGCAAATGAGGGCAGATACGCAGTATTTT. As protein: CASSPGGRGGQMRADTQYF.

V and J are TRBV10-3 and TRBJ1-5; 8 bases fit TRBD1. The germline V gene encodes CDR1 ENHRY and CDR2 SYGVKD. Trimming cost V 6 bases and J 6 bases; bases outside gene matches: 1. The CDR3 has 12 residues. The CDR3: CAISDRGQPQHF. The CDR3 DNA follows: TGTGCCATCAGCGACAGGGGTCAGCCCCAGCATTTT.

This rearrangement joins TRBV6-6 to TRBJ2-7; 10 bases agree with TRBD1. Trimming cost V 6 bases and J 2 bases; bases outside gene matches: 7. CDR1 and CDR2 from the germline V gene are MNHNY and SVGAGI (reference sequence). This CDR3 is 15 amino acids long. The CDR3 DNA is TGTGCCAGCAGCACTACCGGGACAGGGGCCTACGAGCAGTACTTC. Its protein product is CASSTTGTGAYEQYF.

This chain joins TRBV5-4 and TRBJ2-1; the match to TRBD2 covers 9 bases. CDR3 length: 15 amino acids. V gave up 2 bases and J gave up 6 bases; unmatched junction bases: 6. The germline gives CDR1 SGHNT, CDR2 YYREEE (reference sequence). In DNA form, the CDR3 reads TGTGCCAGCAGCTTTGCTAGCGGGATTTCCAATGAGCAGTTCTTC. This gives the protein CASSFASGISNEQFF.

This clone appeared a single time. This chain uses TRBV30 with TRBJ2-6, with D possibly TRBD2 on 5 matching bases. This CDR3 has 14 residues. Germline V CDR1 and CDR2: GTSNPN, SVGIG (reference sequence). Deletions cut 3 bases from V and 1 base from J, with 7 bases between. CDR3 sequence: CAWRRGSGANVLTF. The CDR3 region has the DNA TGTGCCTGGAGGCGAGGGTCTGGGGCCAACGTCCTGACTTTC.

The rearrangement uses TRBV15 and TRBJ2-7, with D maybe TRBD2 (6 bases). Germline CDR1 LNHNV, CDR2 YYDKDF (reference sequence). The CDR3 extends over 12 amino acids. Trimming removed 5 bases from V and 3 bases from J, with 8 bases in between. CDR3 nucleotides: TGTGCCACCAGCGGCGGGAACTACGAGCAGTACTTC. This encodes CATSGGNYEQYF.

The rearrangement uses TRBV28 and TRBJ2-3; 8 bases line up with TRBD2. This CDR3 spans 14 amino acids. V gave up 3 bases and J gave up 5 bases; unmatched junction bases: 4. Germline V CDR1 and CDR2: MDHEN, SYDVKM. CDR3 coding DNA: TGTGCCAGCAGTTTCCGGGGGGGCGGAGATACGCAGTATTTT. It yields the protein CASSFRGGGDTQYF.

The chain uses TRBV6-1 and TRBJ1-4, with D possibly TRBD1 on 6 matching bases. V lost 7 bases to trimming and J lost 8 bases, with 14 bases between them. The CDR3 loop spans 13 amino acids. Germline V gene data show CDR1 as MNHNS and CDR2 as SASEGT. CDR3 sequence reads: CASKQGRGEKLFF. The CDR3 DNA reads as TGTGCCAGCAAACAGGGACGTGGGGAAAAACTGTTTTTT.

The chain links TRBV21-1 to TRBJ1-5; TRBD1 is the table's D call and was not checked against the DNA. TRBV21-1 is a pseudogene locus. There are 16 residues in the CDR3. CDR3 region: CASSIMGQGPNQPQHF. CDR3 in DNA: TGTGCCAGCAGCATCATGGGACAGGGCCCAAATCAGCCCCAGCATTTT.

The genes are TRBV14 and TRBJ2-1; D is possibly TRBD1 (6 bases). V was cut by 7 bases and J by 2 bases, with 15 bases left in between. CDR3 length equals 15 residues. CDR1 and CDR2 from the germline V gene are SGHDN and FVKESK. This chain's CDR3 is CASNDRGSPYNEQFF. The DNA of the CDR3 is TGTGCCAGCAACGATAGGGGGAGTCCCTACAATGAGCAGTTCTTC.

The chain employs TRBV5-1 and TRBJ2-1; TRBD2 matches 12 bases. Losses at the gene ends were 4 bases for V and 4 bases for J; bases not matched to a gene: 9. Germline assignment: CDR1 SGHRS and CDR2 YFSETQ. CDR3 length: 17 residues. The CDR3 loop reads CASSPEASGRGYNEQFF. In DNA form, the CDR3 reads TGCGCCAGCAGCCCGGAGGCTAGCGGGAGGGGATACAATGAGCAGTTCTTC.

The rearrangement links TRBV2 to TRBJ1-3, with D unresolved. The CDR3 consists of 14 residues. Trimming cost V 7 bases and J 0 bases, with 10 bases left between them. Germline V gene data show CDR1 as SNHLY and CDR2 as FYNNEI. The CDR3 nucleotides are TGTGCCAGCACGGGGTCATCCTCTGGAAACACCATATATTTT. This encodes CASTGSSSGNTIYF.

The chain uses TRBV5-1 and TRBJ2-1; 7 nucleotides line up with TRBD1. V gave up 2 bases and J gave up 0 bases; unmatched junction bases: 8. In germline, CDR1 is SGHRS, CDR2 YFSETQ. CDR3 length: 17 amino acids. The CDR3 DNA reads as TGCGCCAGCAGCTTAGGACAGGTTAGTAGCTCCTACAATGAGCAGTTCTTC. It specifies CASSLGQVSSSYNEQFF.

V and J are TRBV6-5 and TRBJ2-3, with TRBD2 as a possible D gene (6 bases). V was shortened by 6 bases and J by 5 bases, with 9 bases between the two germline ends. CDR1 and CDR2 (germline): MNHEY, SVGAGI. CDR3 length: 12 amino acids. The CDR3 here is CASSLSGDTQYF. In DNA, the CDR3 is TGTGCCAGCAGCCTTAGCGGAGATACGCAGTATTTT.

The chain uses TRBV7-9 and TRBJ1-5; maybe TRBD1 (6 bases). From germline, CDR1 is SEHNR and CDR2 FQNEAQ (reference sequence). The CDR3 has 16 residues. V dropped 5 bases and J dropped 6 bases, with 20 bases sitting between them. CDR3 sequence: CASSQSRAQGTQPQHF. DNA of the CDR3: TGTGCCAGCAGCCAGTCCCGAGCCCAGGGGACTCAGCCCCAGCATTTT.

This chain links TRBV11-2 with TRBJ1-1, with D unresolved. This CDR3 has 11 residues. V was trimmed by 5 bases and J by 11 bases, leaving 12 bases between them. CDR1 and CDR2 (germline): SGHAT, FQNNGV. This chain's CDR3 is CASSQYAEAFF. DNA of the CDR3: TGTGCCAGCAGCCAATACGCCGAGGCTTTCTTT.

The chain employs TRBV7-2 and TRBJ2-1, with a possible D match to TRBD2 (5 bases). The CDR3 has 13 residues. The V gene's germline CDR1 is SGHTA and CDR2 FQGNSA. V lost 1 base to trimming and J lost 5 bases, with 6 bases between them. The CDR3 region has the DNA TGTGCCAGCAGCTTAGTCGGGAACAATGAGCAGTTCTTC. Protein sequence: CASSLVGNNEQFF.

This clone was seen only once. The genes are TRBV19 and TRBJ1-2; 8 bases align to TRBD1. The CDR3 runs to 15 residues. The ends lost 5 bases at V and 6 bases at J; junction bases unmatched: 11. Germline V gives CDR1 LNHDA, CDR2 SQIVND (reference sequence). CDR3 region: CASSPRTGLRDGYTF. CDR3 bases: TGTGCCAGTAGTCCGCGGACAGGGCTAAGGGATGGCTACACCTTC.

The chain uses TRBV7-9 and TRBJ2-1; 8 bases agree with TRBD2. Germline V gives CDR1 SEHNR, CDR2 FQNEAQ (reference sequence). CDR3 length equals 14 residues. The V and J ends lost 6 bases and 7 bases, in that order; junction bases with no gene match: 8. CDR3 coding DNA: TGTGCCAGCAGGACCAGCGGGAGTAATAATGAGCAGTTCTTC. Translating it yields CASRTSGSNNEQFF.

Only a few counts were recorded for this clone. The chain is built from TRBV9 and TRBJ1-1; TRBD1 is a possible D gene (5 bases). The V gene's germline CDR1 is SGDLS and CDR2 YYNGEE. With 3 bases removed from V and 7 bases from J, the gap between germline ends came to 22 bases. There are 16 residues in the CDR3. The CDR3 DNA sequence: TGTGCCAGCAGCGCAGGGTGGGGTGTGACAACGGGTGAAGCTTTCTTT. As protein: CASSAGWGVTTGEAFF.

The chain links TRBV7-2 to TRBJ2-1; 9 bases line up with TRBD2. The germline V gene encodes CDR1 SGHTA and CDR2 FQGNSA. The CDR3 loop spans 15 amino acids. J lost 6 bases, V lost 6 bases, and 9 bases had no gene match. The CDR3 coding sequence is TGTGCCAGCAGTTTGCGATGGACTAGCGTCAATGAGCAGTTCTTC. Translated, it gives CASSLRWTSVNEQFF. The full variable domain, with the rest looked up from reference TRBV7-2 and TRBJ2-1, is GAGVSQSPSNKVTEKGKDVELRCDPISGHTALYWYRQSLGQGLEFLIYFQGNSAPDKSGLPSDRFSAERTGGSVSTLTIQRTQQEDSAVYLCASSLRWTSVNEQFFGPGTRLTVL.

This chain connects TRBV4-1 to TRBJ2-1; 9 positions agree with TRBD1. The CDR3 sequence is 18 residues long. After removal of 0 bases from V and 7 bases from J, the junction contained 13 bases not matched to a gene. Germline loops: CDR1 MGHRA, CDR2 YSYEKL. CDR3 residues: CASSQDGGRTGVGNEQFF. The CDR3 DNA is TGCGCCAGCAGCCAAGATGGGGGGAGGACAGGGGTGGGGAATGAGCAGTTCTTC.

This rearrangement joins TRBV30 to TRBJ2-7; maybe TRBD1 (5 bases). V was trimmed by 2 bases and J by 5 bases, leaving 13 bases between them. The CDR3 totals 13 residues. Germline lookup yields CDR1 GTSNPN and CDR2 SVGIG (reference sequence). DNA of the CDR3: TGTGCCTGGAGTCCCCAAGGGGCCAACGAGCAGTACTTC. Protein product: CAWSPQGANEQYF.

The chain uses TRBV2 and TRBJ2-7; a weak D match, TRBD1 (6 bases). Germline values: CDR1 SNHLY, CDR2 FYNNEI. The CDR3 covers 14 residues. Trimming left V 6 bases short and J 2 bases short, with 14 bases between. The CDR3, as DNA: TGTGCCAGCAGAGAGACAGGTTTCACCTACGAGCAGTACTTC. This gives the protein CASRETGFTYEQYF.

The CDR3: CASIQRETGELFF. The CDR3 DNA sequence: TGTGCCAGCATTCAGCGGGAGACCGGGGAGCTGTTTTTT. The chain links TRBV28 to TRBJ2-2; 8 nucleotides align to TRBD2. CDR3 length: 13 residues. J lost 5 bases, V lost 7 bases, and 3 bases had no gene match. Germline V lookup: CDR1 MDHEN, CDR2 SYDVKM.

This chain uses TRBV6-1 with TRBJ1-1, with D perhaps TRBD1 (5 bases). V lost 2 bases to trimming and J lost 6 bases, with 13 bases between them. The CDR3 loop spans 14 amino acids. Per germline, CDR1 MNHNS and CDR2 SASEGT. The CDR3 loop reads CASSETGVLAEAFF. In nucleotides, the CDR3 is TGTGCCAGCAGTGAAACAGGTGTGCTGGCTGAAGCTTTCTTT.

This clone is a singleton in its sample. The J gene is TRBJ1-4, the V gene TRBV5-6; maybe TRBD1 (6 bases). Germline CDR1 reads SGHDT; CDR2 reads YYEEEE. The CDR3 covers 17 residues. Trimming removed 5 bases from V and 8 bases from J, with 25 bases in between. CDR3 sequence reads: CASSFLGRGGQEEKLFF. The CDR3 nucleotides are TGTGCCAGCAGTTTTCTCGGTCGGGGGGGGCAAGAAGAAAAACTGTTTTTT.

This sequence joins TRBV15 and TRBJ2-1; D unclear. Trimming shortened V by 1 base and J by 0 bases, and 7 bases separated the two germline ends. Per the germline V gene, CDR1 is LNHNV and CDR2 is YYDKDF (reference sequence). The CDR3 loop spans 15 amino acids. CDR3: CATSRVTSSYNEQFF. CDR3 sequence (DNA): TGTGCCACCAGCAGAGTAACAAGCTCCTACAATGAGCAGTTCTTC.